The T cell receptor beta chain under discussion was sequenced for a study of T cell changes during pregnancy in multiple sclerosis. Germline lookup yields CDR1 LNHDA and CDR2 SQIVND (reference sequence). V was pared by 1 base and J by 4 bases, with 11 bases between. The CDR3 consists of 15 residues. Clones were read by immunoSEQ multiplex PCR, and TCRdb kept only the in-frame ones, dropping some. The sample lists around 96,000 clones, approximately 94% seen once, with roughly 2.4% in the top ten. This rearrangement joins TRBV19 to TRBJ2-1; TRBD2 might be the D (6 bases). The material sequenced was peripheral blood, taken in the third trimester of pregnancy. This TCR was sampled from a female donor with multiple sclerosis, enrolled in a pregnancy study. The CDR3 DNA sequence: TGTGCCAGTAGTATAGGGGAGGACATATACAATGAGCAGTTCTTC. It specifies CASSIGEDIYNEQFF.